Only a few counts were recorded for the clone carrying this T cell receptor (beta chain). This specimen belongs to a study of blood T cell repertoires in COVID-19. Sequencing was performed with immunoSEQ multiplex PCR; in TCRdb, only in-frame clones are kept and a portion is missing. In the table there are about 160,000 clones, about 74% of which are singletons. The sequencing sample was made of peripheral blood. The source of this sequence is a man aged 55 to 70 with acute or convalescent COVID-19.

The CDR3 DNA reads as TGTGCCTGGAAACAGAACACTGAAGCTTTCTTT. It codes for CAWKQNTEAFF. The rearrangement joins TRBV30 to TRBJ1-1; no reliable D call. V was pared by 4 bases and J by 1 base, with 4 bases between. The CDR3 has 11 residues. Looked up from germline, CDR1 is GTSNPN and CDR2 is SVGIG (reference sequence).